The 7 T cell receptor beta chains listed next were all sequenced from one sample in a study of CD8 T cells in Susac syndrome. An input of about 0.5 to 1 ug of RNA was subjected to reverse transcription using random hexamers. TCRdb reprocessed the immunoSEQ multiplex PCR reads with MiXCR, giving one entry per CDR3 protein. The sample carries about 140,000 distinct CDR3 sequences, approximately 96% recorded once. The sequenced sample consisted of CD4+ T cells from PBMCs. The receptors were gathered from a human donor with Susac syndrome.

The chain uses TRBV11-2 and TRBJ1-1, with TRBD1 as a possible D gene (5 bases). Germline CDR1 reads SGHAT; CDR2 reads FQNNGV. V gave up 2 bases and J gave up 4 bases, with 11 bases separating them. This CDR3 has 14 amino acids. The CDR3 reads CASSLQGGVTEAFF. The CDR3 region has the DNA TGTGCCAGCAGCTTACAGGGAGGGGTCACTGAAGCTTTCTTT.

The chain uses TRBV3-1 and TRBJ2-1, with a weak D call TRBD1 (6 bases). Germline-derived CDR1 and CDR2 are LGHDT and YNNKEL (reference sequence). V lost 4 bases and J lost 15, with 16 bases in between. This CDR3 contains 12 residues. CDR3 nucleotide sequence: TGTGCCAGCAGCCCACGACTGGGGACACTGTTCTTC. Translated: CASSPRLGTLFF.

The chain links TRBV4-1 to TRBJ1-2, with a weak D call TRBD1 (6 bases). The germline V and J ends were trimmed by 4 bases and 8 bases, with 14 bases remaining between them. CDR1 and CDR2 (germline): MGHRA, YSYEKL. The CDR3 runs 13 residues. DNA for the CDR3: TGCGCCAGCAGCCGCGCGGGGGCCGGAGGCTACACCTTC. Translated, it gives CASSRAGAGGYTF.

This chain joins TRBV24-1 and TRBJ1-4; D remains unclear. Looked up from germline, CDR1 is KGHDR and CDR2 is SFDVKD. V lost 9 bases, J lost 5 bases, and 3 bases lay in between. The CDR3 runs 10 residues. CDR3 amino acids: CATQNEKLFF. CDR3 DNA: TGTGCCACCCAGAATGAAAAACTGTTTTTT.

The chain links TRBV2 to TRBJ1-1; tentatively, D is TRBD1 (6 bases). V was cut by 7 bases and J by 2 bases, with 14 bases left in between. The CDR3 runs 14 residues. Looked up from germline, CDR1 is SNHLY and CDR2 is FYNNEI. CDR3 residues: CASTRDNLNTEAFF. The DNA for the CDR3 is TGTGCCAGCACTCGGGACAACCTTAACACTGAAGCTTTCTTT.

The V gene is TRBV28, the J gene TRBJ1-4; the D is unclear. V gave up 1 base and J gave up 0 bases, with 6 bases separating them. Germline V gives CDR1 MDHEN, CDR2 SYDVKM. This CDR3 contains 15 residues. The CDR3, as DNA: TGTGCCAGCAGTTTATATGAGGCAACTAATGAAAAACTGTTTTTT. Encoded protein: CASSLYEATNEKLFF.

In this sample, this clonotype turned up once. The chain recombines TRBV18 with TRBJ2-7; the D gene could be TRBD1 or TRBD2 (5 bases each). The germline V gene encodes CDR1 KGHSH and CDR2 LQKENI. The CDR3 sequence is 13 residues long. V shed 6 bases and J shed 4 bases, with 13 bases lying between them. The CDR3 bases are TGTGCCAGCTCCCTCGGGGCAAATTACGAGCAGTACTTC. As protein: CASSLGANYEQYF.